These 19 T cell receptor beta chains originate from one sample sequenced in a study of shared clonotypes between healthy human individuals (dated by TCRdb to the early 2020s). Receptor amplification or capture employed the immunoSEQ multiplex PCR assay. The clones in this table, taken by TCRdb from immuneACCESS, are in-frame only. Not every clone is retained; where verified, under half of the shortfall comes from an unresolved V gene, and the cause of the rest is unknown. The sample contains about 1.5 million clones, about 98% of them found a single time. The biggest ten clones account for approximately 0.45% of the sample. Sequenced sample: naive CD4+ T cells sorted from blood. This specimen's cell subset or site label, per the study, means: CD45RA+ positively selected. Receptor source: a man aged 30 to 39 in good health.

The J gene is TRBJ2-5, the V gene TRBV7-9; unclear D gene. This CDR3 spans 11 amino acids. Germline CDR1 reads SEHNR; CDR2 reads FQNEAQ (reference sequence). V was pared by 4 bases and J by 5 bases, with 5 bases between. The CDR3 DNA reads TGTGCCAGCAGCTGGACGGAGACCCAGTACTTC. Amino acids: CASSWTETQYF. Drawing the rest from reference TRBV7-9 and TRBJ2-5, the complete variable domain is DTGVSQNPRHKITKRGQNVTFRCDPISEHNRLYWYRQTLGQGPEFLTYFQNEAQLEKSRLLSDRFSAERPKGSFSTLEIQRTEQGDSAMYLCASSWTETQYFGPGTRLLVL.

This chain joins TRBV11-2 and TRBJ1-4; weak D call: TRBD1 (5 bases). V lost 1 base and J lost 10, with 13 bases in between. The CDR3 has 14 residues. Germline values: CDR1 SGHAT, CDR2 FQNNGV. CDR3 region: CASSLGGRGGKLFF. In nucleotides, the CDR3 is TGTGCCAGCAGCTTAGGGGGCCGGGGAGGAAAACTGTTTTTT.

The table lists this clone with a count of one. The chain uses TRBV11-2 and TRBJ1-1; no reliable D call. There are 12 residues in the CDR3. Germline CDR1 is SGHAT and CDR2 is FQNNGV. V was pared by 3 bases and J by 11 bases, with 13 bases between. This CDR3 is CASSLVVGTAFF. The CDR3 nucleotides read TGTGCCAGCAGCTTGGTTGTCGGAACGGCTTTCTTT.

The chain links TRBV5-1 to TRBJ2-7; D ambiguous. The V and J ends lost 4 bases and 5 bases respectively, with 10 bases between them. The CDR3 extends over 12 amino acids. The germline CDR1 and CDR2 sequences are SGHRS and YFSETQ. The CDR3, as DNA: TGCGCCAGCAGCGCGGTCCTTCACGAGCAGTACTTC. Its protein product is CASSAVLHEQYF.

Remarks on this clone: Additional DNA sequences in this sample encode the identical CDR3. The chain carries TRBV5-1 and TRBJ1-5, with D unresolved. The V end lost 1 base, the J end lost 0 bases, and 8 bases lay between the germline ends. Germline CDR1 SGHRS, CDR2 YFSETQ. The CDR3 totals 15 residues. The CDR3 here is CASSLLGNSNQPQHF. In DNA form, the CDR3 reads TGCGCCAGCAGCTTGTTGGGTAATAGCAATCAGCCCCAGCATTTT.

CDR3 nucleotides: TGTGCCAGCTCACTTAAGCCCGGGGAGCTGTTTTTT. Residues: CASSLKPGELFF. V and J are TRBV18 and TRBJ2-2; no definite D call. The germline CDR1 and CDR2 sequences are KGHSH and LQKENI. Trimming cost V 4 bases and J 6 bases, with 6 bases left between them. CDR3 length: 12 residues.

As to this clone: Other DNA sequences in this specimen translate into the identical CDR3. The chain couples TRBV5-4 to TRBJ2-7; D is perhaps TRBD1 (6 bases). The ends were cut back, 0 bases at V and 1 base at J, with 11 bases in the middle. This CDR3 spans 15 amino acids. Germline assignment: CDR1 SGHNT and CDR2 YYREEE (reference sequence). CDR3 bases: TGTGCCAGCAGCTTGGGGGGAACAGGGTCCTACGAGCAGTACTTC. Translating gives CASSLGGTGSYEQYF.

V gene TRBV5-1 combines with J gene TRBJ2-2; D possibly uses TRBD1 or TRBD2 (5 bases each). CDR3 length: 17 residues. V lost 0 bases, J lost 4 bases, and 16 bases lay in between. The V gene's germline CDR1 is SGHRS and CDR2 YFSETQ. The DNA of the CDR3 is TGCGCCAGCAGCTTGGGGGCAGCCAAGGGGAGCACCGGGGAGCTGTTTTTT. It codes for CASSLGAAKGSTGELFF. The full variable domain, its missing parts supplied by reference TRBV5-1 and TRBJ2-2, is KAGVTQTPRYLIKTRGQQVTLSCSPISGHRSVSWYQQTPGQGLQFLFEYFSETQRNKGNFPGRFSGRQFSNSRSEMNVSTLELGDSALYLCASSLGAAKGSTGELFFGEGSRLTVL.

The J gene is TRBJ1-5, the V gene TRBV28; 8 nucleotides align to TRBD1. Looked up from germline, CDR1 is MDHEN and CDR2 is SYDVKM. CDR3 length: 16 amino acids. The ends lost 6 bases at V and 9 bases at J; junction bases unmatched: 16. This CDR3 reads CASSSRTGSGEGPQHF. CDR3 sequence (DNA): TGTGCCAGCAGCTCCCGGACAGGGTCGGGAGAGGGGCCCCAGCATTTT. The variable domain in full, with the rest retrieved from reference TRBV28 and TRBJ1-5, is DVKVTQSSRYLVKRTGEKVFLECVQDMDHENMFWYRQDPGLGLRLIYFSYDVKMKEKGDIPEGYSVSREKKERFSLILESASTNQTSMYLCASSSRTGSGEGPQHFGDGTRLSIL.

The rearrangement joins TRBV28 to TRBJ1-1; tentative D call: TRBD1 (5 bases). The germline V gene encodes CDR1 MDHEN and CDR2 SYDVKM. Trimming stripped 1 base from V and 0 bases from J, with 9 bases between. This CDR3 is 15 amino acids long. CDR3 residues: CASSLSTVMNTEAFF. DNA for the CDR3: TGTGCCAGCAGTTTATCGACAGTAATGAACACTGAAGCTTTCTTT. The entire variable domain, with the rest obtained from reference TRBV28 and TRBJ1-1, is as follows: DVKVTQSSRYLVKRTGEKVFLECVQDMDHENMFWYRQDPGLGLRLIYFSYDVKMKEKGDIPEGYSVSREKKERFSLILESASTNQTSMYLCASSLSTVMNTEAFFGQGTRLTVV.

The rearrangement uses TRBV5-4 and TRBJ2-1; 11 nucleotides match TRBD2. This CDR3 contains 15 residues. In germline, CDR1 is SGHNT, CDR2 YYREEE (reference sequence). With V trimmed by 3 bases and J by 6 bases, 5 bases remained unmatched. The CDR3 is CASSSGLAASNEQFF. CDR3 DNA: TGTGCCAGCAGCTCGGGACTAGCGGCTTCCAATGAGCAGTTCTTC.

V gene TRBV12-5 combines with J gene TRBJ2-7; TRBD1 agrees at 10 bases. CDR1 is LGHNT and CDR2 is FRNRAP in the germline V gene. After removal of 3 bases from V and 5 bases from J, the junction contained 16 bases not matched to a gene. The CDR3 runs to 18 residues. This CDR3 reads CASGFLPGQGTVWDEQYF. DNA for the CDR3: TGTGCTAGTGGTTTCCTCCCGGGACAGGGGACCGTCTGGGACGAGCAGTACTTC.

The CDR3: CASSQGQKSYEQYF. In DNA form, the CDR3 reads TGCGCCAGCAGCCAGGGACAGAAATCCTACGAGCAGTACTTC. This sequence joins TRBV5-1 and TRBJ2-7, with 7 nucleotides matching TRBD1. CDR1 and CDR2 (germline): SGHRS, YFSETQ. Losses at the gene ends were 4 bases for V and 1 base for J; bases not matched to a gene: 5. The CDR3 contains 14 residues.

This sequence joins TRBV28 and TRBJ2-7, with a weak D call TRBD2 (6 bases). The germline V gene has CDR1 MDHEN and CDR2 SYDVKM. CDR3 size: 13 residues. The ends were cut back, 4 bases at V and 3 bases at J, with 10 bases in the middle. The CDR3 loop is CASSSSAFYEQYF. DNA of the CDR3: TGTGCCAGCAGTTCTAGCGCCTTCTACGAGCAGTACTTC.

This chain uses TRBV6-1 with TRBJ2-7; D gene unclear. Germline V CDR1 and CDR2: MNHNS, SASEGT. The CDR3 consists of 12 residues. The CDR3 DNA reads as TGTGCCAGCAGTGAGTTGGTAAGGTTTGCTTCAGTC. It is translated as CASSELVRFASV.

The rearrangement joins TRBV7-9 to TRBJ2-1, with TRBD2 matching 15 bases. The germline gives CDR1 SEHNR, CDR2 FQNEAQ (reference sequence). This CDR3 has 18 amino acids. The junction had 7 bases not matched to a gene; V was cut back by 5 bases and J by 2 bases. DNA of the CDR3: TGTGCCAGCAGCGCACCGGGACTAGCGGGAGGCACCTACAATGAGCAGTTCTTC. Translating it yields CASSAPGLAGGTYNEQFF. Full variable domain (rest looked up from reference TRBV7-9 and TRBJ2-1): DTGVSQNPRHKITKRGQNVTFRCDPISEHNRLYWYRQTLGQGPEFLTYFQNEAQLEKSRLLSDRFSAERPKGSFSTLEIQRTEQGDSAMYLCASSAPGLAGGTYNEQFFGPGTRLTVL.

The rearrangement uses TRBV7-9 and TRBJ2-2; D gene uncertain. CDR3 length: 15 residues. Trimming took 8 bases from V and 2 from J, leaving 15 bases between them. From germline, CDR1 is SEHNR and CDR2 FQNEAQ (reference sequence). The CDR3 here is CASPPALINTGELFF. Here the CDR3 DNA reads TGTGCCAGCCCGCCGGCACTGATAAACACCGGGGAGCTGTTTTTT.

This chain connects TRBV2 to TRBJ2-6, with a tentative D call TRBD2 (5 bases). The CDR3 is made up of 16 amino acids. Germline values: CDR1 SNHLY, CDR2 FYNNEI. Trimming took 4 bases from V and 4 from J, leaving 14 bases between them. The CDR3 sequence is CASSGGLSRGANVLTF. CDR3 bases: TGTGCCAGCAGTGGAGGACTCTCCCGGGGGGCCAACGTCCTGACTTTC.

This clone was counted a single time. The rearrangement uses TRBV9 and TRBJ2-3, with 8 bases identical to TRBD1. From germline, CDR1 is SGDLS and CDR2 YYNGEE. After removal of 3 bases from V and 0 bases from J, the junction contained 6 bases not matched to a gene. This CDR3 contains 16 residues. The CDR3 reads CASSGGTGESTDTQYF. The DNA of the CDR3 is TGTGCCAGCAGCGGAGGGACAGGAGAAAGCACAGATACGCAGTATTTT.